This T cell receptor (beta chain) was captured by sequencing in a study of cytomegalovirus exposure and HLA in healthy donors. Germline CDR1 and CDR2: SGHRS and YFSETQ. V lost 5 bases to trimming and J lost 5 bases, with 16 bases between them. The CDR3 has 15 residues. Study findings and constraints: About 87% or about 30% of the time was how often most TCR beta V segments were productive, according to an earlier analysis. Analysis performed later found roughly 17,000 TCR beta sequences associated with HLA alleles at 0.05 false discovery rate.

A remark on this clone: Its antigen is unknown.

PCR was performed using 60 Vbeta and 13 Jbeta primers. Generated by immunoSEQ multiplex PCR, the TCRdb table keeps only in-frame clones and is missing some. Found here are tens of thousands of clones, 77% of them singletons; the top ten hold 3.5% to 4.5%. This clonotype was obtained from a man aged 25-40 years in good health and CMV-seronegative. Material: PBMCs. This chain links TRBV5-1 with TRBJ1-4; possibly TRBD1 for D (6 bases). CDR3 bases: TGCGCCAGCAGGTTTGGACAGCTCTCAAATGAAAAACTGTTTTTT. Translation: CASRFGQLSNEKLFF.